The source of this T cell receptor (beta chain) is a study of regulatory T cells in long-lasting Graves disease (dated by TCRdb to the early 2020s). For the study in its entirety: Persistent Graves' disease meant more than 5 years of antithyroid drug treatment with TSH receptor autoantibodies that stayed positive. This study used TCR sequencing and RNA sequencing of peripheral blood to compare persistent Graves' disease patients against newly diagnosed Graves' disease patients. The study took place in China and was registered as a clinical trial. Persistent Graves' disease patients in the clinical cohort had taken antithyroid drugs for roughly ten years on average. TCR sequencing covered around 13 persistent and roughly 20 newly diagnosed Graves' disease patients, approximately 33 samples in total. Study-level results and caveats: Lower TCR Shannon entropy and fewer highly expanded clones were observed in persistent Graves' disease patients than in newly diagnosed patients, which suggested clonal expansion. The authors noted that the small sample size was a limitation that may lower accuracy. Sequencing and analysis were restricted to the TCR beta chain. Persistent patients shared more public clonotypes among themselves (around 2,500) than newly diagnosed patients did (over 950). Peripheral blood alone was examined, since thyroid tissue, which constituted the primary lesion, could not be accessed.

With regard to this clonotype: It has no known antigen specificity. Nothing much larger sits one base from this clone, and base qualities are not available.

The time point label of this sample denotes: persistent/refractory GD, antithyroid drugs over 5 years with positive TRAb. For both TCR sequencing and RNA sequencing, RNA was extracted from PBMCs using TRIzol. Graves' disease was diagnosed according to American Thyroid Association guidelines. Patients for the study were recruited at an endocrinology department in Xi'an, China. Each patient gave around 9 milliliters of peripheral blood, collected in an EDTA anticoagulant tube. Ficoll Paque Plus density gradient separation was used to isolate PBMCs, and no additional T cell sorting was done. An Agilent 2100 Bioanalyzer and agarose gel were used to check RNA quality, and a NanoDrop 2000 was used to measure RNA concentration. The receptor library was made with multiplex PCR. TCRdb lists the instrument as Illumina HiSeq 4000. CDR3 regions were amplified by Arm-PCR with iRepertoire HTBI primers to construct TCR beta libraries. Before sequencing, the PCR products went through gel purification. Turning to the authors' computational methods: Gene usage analysis of CDR3 amino acid clonotypes relied on the approximately 60 TRBV and 15 or so TRBJ segments identified across samples. COPE and FqMerger were used to merge filtered high-quality paired reads into contigs. BLAST was used to align contigs to IMGT TRBV, TRBD and TRBJ reference genes, and CDR3 was defined according to IMGT. Any clonotype with a frequency above 0.1% was classified as a highly expanded clone. Repertoire diversity was measured by Shannon entropy, and V-J evenness by the Gini coefficient. Clonotypes shared by more than one individual were considered public. TCRdb reprocessing: public reads trimmed at Q25 with fastp, clones called with MiXCR, in-frame beta chains kept. A single entry per CDR3 protein holds the most common genes and DNA from its merged rows. The V and J calls were determined by TCRdb, not by the authors. Recorded for this sample are 350,000 to 500,000 distinct CDR3 sequences; around 23% of them occurred a single time. The biggest ten clones account for around an eighth of the sample.

This clonotype was sampled from a female donor with Graves disease. The specimen was peripheral blood mononuclear cells (PBMCs), collected when the disease was refractory, from a patient treated with antithyroid drugs.

The CDR3 here reads CRPEAPLGQGDLDGTEAFF. The DNA sequence is as follows: TGCAGACCCGAGGCCCCCCTGGGACAGGGGGATTTAGATGGCACTGAAGCTTTCTTT. The rearrangement combines TRBV20-1 with TRBJ1-1; TRBD1 lines up with 11 middle nucleotides. Based on the germline V gene (reference sequence), the CDR1 and CDR2 sequences are DFQATT and SNEGSKA. Spanning cysteine to phenylalanine, the CDR3 consists of 19 amino acids. Left in the record is the CDR3 DNA by itself, 57 bases read in frame from the first base.